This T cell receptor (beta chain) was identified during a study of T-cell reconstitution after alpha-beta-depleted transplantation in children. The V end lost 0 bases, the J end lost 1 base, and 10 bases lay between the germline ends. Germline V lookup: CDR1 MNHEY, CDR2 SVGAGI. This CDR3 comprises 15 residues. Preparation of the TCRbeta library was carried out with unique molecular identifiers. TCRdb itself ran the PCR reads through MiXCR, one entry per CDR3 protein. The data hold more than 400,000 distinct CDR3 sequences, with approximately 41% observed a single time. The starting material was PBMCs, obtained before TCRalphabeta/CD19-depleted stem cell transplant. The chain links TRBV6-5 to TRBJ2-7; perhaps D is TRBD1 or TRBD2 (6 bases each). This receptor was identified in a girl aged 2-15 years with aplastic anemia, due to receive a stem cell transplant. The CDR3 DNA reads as TGTGCCAGCAGTTACTCAGGGGGAGGATCCTACGAGCAGTACTTC. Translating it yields CASSYSGGGSYEQYF.